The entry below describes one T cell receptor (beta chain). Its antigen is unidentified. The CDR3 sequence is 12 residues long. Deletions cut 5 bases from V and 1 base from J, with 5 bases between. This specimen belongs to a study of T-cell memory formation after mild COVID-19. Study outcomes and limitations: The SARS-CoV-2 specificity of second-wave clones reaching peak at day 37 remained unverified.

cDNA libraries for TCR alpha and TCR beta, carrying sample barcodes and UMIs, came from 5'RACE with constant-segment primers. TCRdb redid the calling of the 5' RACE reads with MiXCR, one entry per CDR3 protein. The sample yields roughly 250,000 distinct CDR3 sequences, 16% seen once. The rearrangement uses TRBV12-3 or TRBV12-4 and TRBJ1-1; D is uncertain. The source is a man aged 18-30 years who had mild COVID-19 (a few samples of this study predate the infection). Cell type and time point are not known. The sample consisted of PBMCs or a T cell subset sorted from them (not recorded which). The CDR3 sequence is CASSPRNTEAFF. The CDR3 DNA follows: TGTGCCAGCAGTCCCCGGAACACTGAAGCTTTCTTT.